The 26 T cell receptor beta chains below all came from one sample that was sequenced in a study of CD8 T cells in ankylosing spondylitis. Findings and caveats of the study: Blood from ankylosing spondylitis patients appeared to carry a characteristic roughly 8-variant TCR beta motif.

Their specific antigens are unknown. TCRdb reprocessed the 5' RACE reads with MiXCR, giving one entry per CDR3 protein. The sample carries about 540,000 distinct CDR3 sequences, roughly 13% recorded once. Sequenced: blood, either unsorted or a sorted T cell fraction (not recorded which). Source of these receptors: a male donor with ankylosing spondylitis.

CDR3 residues: CASSPDRAGQETQYF. DNA of the CDR3: TGCGCCAGCAGTCCTGACAGGGCTGGACAAGAGACCCAGTACTTC. The chain recombines TRBV10-1 with TRBJ2-5; 7 bases line up with TRBD1. The CDR3 is 15 residues long. Trimming at V came to 5 bases and at J to 2 bases, leaving 8 bases not matched to a gene. Per germline, CDR1 WNHNN and CDR2 SYGVQD (reference sequence).

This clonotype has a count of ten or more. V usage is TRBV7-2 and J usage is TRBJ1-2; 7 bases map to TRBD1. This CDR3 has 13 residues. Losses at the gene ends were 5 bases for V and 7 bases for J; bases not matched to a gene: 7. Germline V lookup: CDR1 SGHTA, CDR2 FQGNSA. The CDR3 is CASSDTGVGGYTF. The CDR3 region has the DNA TGTGCCAGCAGCGATACAGGGGTTGGTGGCTACACCTTC.

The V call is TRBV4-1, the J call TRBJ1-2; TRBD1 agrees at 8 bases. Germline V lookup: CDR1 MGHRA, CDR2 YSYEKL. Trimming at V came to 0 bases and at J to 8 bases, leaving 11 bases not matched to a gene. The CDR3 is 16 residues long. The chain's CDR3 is CASSQEVSRGLRGYTF. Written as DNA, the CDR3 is TGCGCCAGCAGCCAAGAGGTGTCCAGGGGGCTAAGGGGCTACACCTTC.

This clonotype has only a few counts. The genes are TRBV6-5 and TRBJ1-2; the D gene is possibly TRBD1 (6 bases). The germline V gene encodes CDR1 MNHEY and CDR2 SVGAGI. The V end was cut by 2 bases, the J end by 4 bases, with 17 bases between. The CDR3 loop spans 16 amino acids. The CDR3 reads CASSYGRGSVSYGYTF. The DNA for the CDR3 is TGTGCCAGCAGTTACGGAAGGGGGAGCGTAAGCTATGGCTACACCTTC.

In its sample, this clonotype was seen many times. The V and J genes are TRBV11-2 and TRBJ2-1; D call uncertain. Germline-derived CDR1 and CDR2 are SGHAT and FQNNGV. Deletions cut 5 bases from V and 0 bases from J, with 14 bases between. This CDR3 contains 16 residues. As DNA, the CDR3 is TGTGCCAGCAGCCCCTTGGCCAGTAGCTCCTACAATGAGCAGTTCTTC. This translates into CASSPLASSSYNEQFF.

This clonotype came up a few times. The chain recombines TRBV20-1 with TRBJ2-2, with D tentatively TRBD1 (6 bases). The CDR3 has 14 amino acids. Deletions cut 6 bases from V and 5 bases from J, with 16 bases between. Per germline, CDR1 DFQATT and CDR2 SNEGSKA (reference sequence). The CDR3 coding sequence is TGCAGTGCGAGGGACCCCCAGGGGACCGGGGAGCTGTTTTTT. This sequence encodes CSARDPQGTGELFF.

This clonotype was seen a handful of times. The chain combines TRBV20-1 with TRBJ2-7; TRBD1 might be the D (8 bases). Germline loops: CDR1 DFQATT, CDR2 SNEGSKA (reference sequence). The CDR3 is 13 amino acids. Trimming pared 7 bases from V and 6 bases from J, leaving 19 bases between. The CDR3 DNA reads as TGCAGTGTTAGGGCACAGGGGGGGGGCGAGCAGTACGTC. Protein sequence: CSVRAQGGGEQYV.

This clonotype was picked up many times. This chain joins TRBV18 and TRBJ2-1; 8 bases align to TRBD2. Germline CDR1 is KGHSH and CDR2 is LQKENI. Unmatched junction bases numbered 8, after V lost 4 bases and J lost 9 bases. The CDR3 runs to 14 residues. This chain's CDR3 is CASSLAGPGVEQFF. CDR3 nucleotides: TGTGCCAGCTCACTAGCGGGGCCAGGGGTTGAGCAGTTCTTC.

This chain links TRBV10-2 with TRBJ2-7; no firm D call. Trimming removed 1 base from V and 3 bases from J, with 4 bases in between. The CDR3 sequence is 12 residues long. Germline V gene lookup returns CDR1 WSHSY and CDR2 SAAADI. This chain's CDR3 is CASSEFFYEQYF. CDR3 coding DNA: TGCGCCAGCAGTGAGTTCTTCTACGAGCAGTACTTC.

The CDR3 reads CSAHPEGGNQPQHF. In nucleotides, the CDR3 is TGCAGTGCTCACCCGGAGGGAGGCAATCAGCCCCAGCATTTT. The chain combines TRBV20-1 with TRBJ1-5; D remains ambiguous. Trimming removed 5 bases at V and 2 bases at J, with 13 bases between. This CDR3 contains 14 residues. The germline V gene encodes CDR1 DFQATT and CDR2 SNEGSKA (reference sequence).

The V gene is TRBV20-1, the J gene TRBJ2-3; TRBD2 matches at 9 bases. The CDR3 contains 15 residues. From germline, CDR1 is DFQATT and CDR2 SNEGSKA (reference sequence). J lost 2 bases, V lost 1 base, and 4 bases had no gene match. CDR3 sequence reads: CSARGLADNTDTQYF. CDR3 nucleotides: TGCAGTGCTAGAGGACTAGCGGATAACACAGATACGCAGTATTTT.

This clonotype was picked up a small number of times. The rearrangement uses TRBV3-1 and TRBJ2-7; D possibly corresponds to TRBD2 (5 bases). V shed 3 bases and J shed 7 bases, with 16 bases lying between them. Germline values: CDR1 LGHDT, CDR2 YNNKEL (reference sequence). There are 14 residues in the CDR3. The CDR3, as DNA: TGTGCCAGCAGCCAGTCCGGGGATTTCTGGGAGCAGTACTTC. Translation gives CASSQSGDFWEQYF.

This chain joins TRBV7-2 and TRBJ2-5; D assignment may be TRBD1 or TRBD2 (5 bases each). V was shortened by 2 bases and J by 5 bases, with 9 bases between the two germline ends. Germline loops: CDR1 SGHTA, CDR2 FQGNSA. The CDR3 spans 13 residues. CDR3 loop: CASSLRGTETQYF. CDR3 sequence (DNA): TGTGCCAGCAGCTTAAGAGGGACCGAGACCCAGTACTTC.

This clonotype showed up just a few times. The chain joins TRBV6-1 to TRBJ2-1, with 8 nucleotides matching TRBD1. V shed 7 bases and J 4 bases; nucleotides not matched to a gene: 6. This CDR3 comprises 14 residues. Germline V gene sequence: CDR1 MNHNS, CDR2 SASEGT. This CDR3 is CASIPGQAYNEQFF. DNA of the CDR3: TGTGCCAGCATCCCGGGACAGGCTTACAATGAGCAGTTCTTC.

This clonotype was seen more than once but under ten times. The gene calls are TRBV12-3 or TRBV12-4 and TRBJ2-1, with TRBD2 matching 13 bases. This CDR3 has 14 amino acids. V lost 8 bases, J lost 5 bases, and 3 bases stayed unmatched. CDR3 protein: CASGLAGVNNEQFF. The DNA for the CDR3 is TGTGCCAGCGGACTAGCGGGAGTGAACAATGAGCAGTTCTTC.

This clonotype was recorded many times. CDR3 protein: CASSLSASYNEQFF. CDR3 sequence (DNA): TGTGCCAGCAGCTTATCGGCTTCCTACAATGAGCAGTTCTTC. The chain is built from TRBV11-2 and TRBJ2-1; D is undetermined. The germline CDR1 and CDR2 sequences are SGHAT and FQNNGV. Deletions cut 2 bases from V and 1 base from J, with 6 bases between. This CDR3 is 14 amino acids long.

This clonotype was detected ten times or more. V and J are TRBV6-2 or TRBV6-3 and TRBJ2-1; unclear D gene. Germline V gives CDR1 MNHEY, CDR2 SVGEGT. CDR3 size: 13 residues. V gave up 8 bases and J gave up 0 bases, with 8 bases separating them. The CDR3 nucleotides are TGTGCCAGCGGGTTGAGCTCCTACAATGAGCAGTTCTTC. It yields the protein CASGLSSYNEQFF.

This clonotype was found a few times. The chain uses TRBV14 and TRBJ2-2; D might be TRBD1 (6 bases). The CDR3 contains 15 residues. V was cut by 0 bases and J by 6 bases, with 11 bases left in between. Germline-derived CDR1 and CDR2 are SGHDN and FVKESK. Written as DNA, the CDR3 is TGTGCCAGCAGCCAAGATATGGCAGGGGCCGGGGAGCTGTTTTTT. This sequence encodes CASSQDMAGAGELFF.

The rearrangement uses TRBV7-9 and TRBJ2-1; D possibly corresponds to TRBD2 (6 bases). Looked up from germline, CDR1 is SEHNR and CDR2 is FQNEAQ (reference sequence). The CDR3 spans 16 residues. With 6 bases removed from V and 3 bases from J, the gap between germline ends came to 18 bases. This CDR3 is CASSYIGGGLYNEQFF. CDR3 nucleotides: TGTGCCAGCAGTTACATCGGGGGAGGCCTCTACAATGAGCAGTTCTTC.

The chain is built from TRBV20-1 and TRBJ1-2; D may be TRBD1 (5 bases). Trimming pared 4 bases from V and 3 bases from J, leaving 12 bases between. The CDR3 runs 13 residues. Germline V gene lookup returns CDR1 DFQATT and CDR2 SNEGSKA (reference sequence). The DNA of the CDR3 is TGCAGTGCTACTAGGGGAGGCGACTATGGCTACACCTTC. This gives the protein CSATRGGDYGYTF.

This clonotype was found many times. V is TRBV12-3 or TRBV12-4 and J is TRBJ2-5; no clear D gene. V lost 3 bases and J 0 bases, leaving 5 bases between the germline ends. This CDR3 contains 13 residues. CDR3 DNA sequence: TGTGCCAGCAGTTTGCGGTACCAAGAGACCCAGTACTTC. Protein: CASSLRYQETQYF.

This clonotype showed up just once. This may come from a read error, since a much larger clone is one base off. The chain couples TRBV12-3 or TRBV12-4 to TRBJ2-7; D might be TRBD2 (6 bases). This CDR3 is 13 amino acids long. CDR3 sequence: CDSTRGTEYEQYF. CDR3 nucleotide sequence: TGTGACAGCACCCGGGGGACGGAATACGAGCAGTACTTC.

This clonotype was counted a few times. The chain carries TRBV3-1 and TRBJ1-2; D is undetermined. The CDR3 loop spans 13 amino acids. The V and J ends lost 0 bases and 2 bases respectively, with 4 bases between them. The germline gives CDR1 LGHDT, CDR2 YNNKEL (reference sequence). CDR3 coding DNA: TGTGCCAGCAGCCAAGAGGGAAACTATGGCTACACCTTC. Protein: CASSQEGNYGYTF.

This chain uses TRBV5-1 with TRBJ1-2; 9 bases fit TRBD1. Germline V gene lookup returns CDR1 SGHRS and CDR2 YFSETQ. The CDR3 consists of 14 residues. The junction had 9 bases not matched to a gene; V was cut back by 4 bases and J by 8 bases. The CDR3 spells CASSSLTGGKGYTF. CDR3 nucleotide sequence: TGCGCCAGCAGCAGCCTAACAGGGGGCAAGGGCTACACCTTC. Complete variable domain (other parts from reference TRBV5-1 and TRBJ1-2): KAGVTQTPRYLIKTRGQQVTLSCSPISGHRSVSWYQQTPGQGLQFLFEYFSETQRNKGNFPGRFSGRQFSNSRSEMNVSTLELGDSALYLCASSSLTGGKGYTFGSGTRLTVV.

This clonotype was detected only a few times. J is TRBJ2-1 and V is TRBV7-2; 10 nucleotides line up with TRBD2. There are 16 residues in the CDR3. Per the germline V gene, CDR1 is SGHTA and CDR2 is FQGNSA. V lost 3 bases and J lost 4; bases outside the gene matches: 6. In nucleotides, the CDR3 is TGTGCCAGCAGCTTCTCTAGCGGGAGAGGTTACAATGAGCAGTTCTTC. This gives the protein CASSFSSGRGYNEQFF.

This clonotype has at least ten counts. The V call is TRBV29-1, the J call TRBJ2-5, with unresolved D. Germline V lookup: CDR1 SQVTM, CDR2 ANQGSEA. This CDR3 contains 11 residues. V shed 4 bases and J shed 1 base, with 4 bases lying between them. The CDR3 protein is CSVASQETQYF. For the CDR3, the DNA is TGCAGCGTTGCTAGCCAAGAGACCCAGTACTTC. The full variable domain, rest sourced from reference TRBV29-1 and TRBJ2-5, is SAVISQKPSRDICQRGTSLTIQCQVDSQVTMMFWYRQQPGQSLTLIATANQGSEATYESGFVIDKFPISRPNLTFSTLTVSNMSPEDSSIYLCSVASQETQYFGPGTRLLVL.